This T cell receptor beta chain was obtained from a study of shared clonotypes between healthy human individuals. Whole-study results and caveats: Clonotypes shared by all four donors outscored non-shared clonotypes in generation probability.

Germline V gene sequence: CDR1 SEHNR, CDR2 FQNEAQ (reference sequence). The length of the CDR3 is 12 residues. V was shortened by 5 bases and J by 5 bases, with 10 bases between the two germline ends. Method: immunoSEQ multiplex PCR; TCRdb's copy keeps in-frame clones and lacks some. Among roughly 2,000,000 clones listed, 93% were seen once. Only CD45RO-negative cells positively selected for CCR7 counted as naive CD8 cells, so terminally differentiated effector memory CD45RA+ cells were excluded. As regards this clone: Its antigen is unknown. Within the sample, other DNA sequences also encode this same CDR3.

The rearrangement uses TRBV7-9 and TRBJ2-7; D is undetermined. This receptor was taken from a young man in good health. Some clones in this sample may be carry-over from other donors' samples. The sequenced sample consisted of naive CD8+ T cells from PBMCs. CDR3: CASSLARDEQYF. CDR3 nucleotides: TGTGCCAGCAGCCTTGCTAGGGACGAGCAGTACTTC.